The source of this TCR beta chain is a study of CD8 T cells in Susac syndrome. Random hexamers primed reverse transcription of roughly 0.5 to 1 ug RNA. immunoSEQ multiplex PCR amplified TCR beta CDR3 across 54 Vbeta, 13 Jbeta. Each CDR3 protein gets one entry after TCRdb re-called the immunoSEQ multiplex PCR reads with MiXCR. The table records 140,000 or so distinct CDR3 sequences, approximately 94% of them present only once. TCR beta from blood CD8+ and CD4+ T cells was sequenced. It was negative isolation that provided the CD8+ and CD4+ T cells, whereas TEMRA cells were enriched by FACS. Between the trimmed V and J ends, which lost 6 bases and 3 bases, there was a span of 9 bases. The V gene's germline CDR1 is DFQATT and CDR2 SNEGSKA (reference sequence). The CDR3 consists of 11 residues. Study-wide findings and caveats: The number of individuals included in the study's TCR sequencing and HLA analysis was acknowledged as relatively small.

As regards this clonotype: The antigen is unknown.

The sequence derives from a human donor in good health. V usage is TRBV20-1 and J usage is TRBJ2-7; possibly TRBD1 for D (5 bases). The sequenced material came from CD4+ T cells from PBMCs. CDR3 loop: CSAIDSYEQYF. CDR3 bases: TGCAGTGCCATTGACAGCTACGAGCAGTACTTC.